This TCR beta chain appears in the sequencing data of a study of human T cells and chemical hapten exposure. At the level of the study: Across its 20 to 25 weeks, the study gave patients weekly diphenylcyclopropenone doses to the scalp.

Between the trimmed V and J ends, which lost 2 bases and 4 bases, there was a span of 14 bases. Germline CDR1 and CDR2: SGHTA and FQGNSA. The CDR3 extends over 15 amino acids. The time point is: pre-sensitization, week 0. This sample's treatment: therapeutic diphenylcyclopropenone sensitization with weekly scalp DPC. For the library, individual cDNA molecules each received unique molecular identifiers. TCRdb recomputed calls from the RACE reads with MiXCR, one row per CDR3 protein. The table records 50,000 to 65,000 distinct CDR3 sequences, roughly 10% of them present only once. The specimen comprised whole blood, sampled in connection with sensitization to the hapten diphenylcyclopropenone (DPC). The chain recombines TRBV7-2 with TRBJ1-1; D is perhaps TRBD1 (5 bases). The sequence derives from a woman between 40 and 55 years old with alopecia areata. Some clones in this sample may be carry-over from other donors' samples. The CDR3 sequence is CASSLRRAGSTEAFF. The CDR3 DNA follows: TGTGCCAGCAGCTTAAGGCGGGCAGGGTCCACTGAAGCTTTCTTT.